Listed below are T cell receptor beta chains from one sample, sequenced in a study of T cells after yellow fever vaccination. TCRdb itself ran the 5' RACE reads through MiXCR, one entry per CDR3 protein. The sample lists approximately 180,000 distinct CDR3 sequences, roughly 6.4% occurring once. Source: CD4+ T cells sorted from PBMCs, taken on the day of the first yellow fever vaccination. Receptors originate from a man aged 18 to 29 who received the YFV17D yellow fever vaccine. Both conserved end residues are part of each CDR3. The D gene is left open where the match is weak. Not all rows give a size; the values are once, few, many and, for expanded clones, a class.

size: many; V: TRBV7-6; J: TRBJ1-1; D: -; length: 13; CDR3: CASSSQENTEAFF; DNA: TGTGCCAGCAGCTCCCAGGAGAACACTGAAGCTTTCTTT
size: -; V: TRBV12-3/TRBV12-4; J: TRBJ2-5; D: TRBD2; length: 14; CDR3: CASSLESGEETQYF; DNA: TGTGCCAGCAGTTTAGAGAGCGGGGAAGAGACCCAGTACTTC
size: many; V: TRBV5-1; J: TRBJ2-3; D: TRBD2; length: 15; CDR3: CASSPRSGPTATQYF; DNA: TGCGCCAGCAGTCCCCGTAGCGGGCCCACAGCTACGCAGTATTTT
size: many; V: TRBV28; J: TRBJ2-3; D: TRBD1; length: 15; CDR3: CATSPRDRSTDTQYF; DNA: TGTGCCACCTCTCCCCGGGACAGAAGCACAGATACGCAGTATTTT
size: -; V: TRBV12-3/TRBV12-4; J: TRBJ1-2; D: TRBD1; length: 15; CDR3: CASSTNLQGANGYTF; DNA: TGTGCCAGCAGTACAAACTTGCAGGGGGCTAATGGCTACACCTTC
size: -; V: TRBV7-9; J: TRBJ1-5; D: TRBD1; length: 15; CDR3: CASSAGTAFNQPQHF; DNA: TGTGCCAGCAGCGCCGGGACAGCCTTCAATCAGCCCCAGCATTTT
size: many; V: TRBV6-5; J: TRBJ1-4; D: -; length: 15; CDR3: CASSYSWLLNEKLFF; DNA: TGTGCCAGCAGTTACTCTTGGCTACTTAATGAAAAACTGTTTTTT
size: -; V: TRBV20-1; J: TRBJ2-3; D: -; length: 14; CDR3: CSGRLTGLTDTQYF; DNA: TGCAGTGGAAGGTTGACGGGGCTCACAGATACGCAGTATTTT
size: few; V: TRBV6-1; J: TRBJ1-3; D: -; length: 13; CDR3: CASTVSEGNTIYF; DNA: TGTGCCAGCACCGTATCGGAGGGAAACACCATATATTTT
size: many; V: TRBV15; J: TRBJ2-1; D: TRBD1; length: 16; CDR3: CATSRGQGAPPREQFF; DNA: TGTGCCACCAGCAGAGGGCAGGGGGCACCACCGAGGGAGCAGTTCTTC
size: -; V: TRBV5-1; J: TRBJ2-1; D: TRBD2; length: 18; CDR3: CASGSLRGGGGSYNEQFF; DNA: TGCGCCAGCGGCTCCCTTCGCGGGGGGGGAGGCTCCTACAATGAGCAGTTCTTC
size: many; V: TRBV5-1; J: TRBJ2-3; D: -; length: 16; CDR3: CASSVKEVGGADTQYF; DNA: TGCGCCAGCAGCGTAAAAGAGGTCGGGGGAGCAGATACGCAGTATTTT
size: many; V: TRBV9; J: TRBJ2-3; D: -; length: 15; CDR3: CASSVGAGDPDTQYF; DNA: TGTGCCAGCAGCGTAGGGGCCGGGGACCCAGATACGCAGTATTTT
size: many; V: TRBV27; J: TRBJ1-4; D: -; length: 17; CDR3: CASRMLGLGATNEKLFF; DNA: TGTGCCAGCAGGATGCTAGGGCTGGGGGCAACTAATGAAAAACTGTTTTTT
size: many; V: TRBV5-1; J: TRBJ1-1; D: -; length: 14; CDR3: CASSLATANTEAFF; DNA: TGCGCCAGCAGCTTGGCCACGGCGAACACTGAAGCTTTCTTT
size: many; V: TRBV2; J: TRBJ2-2; D: -; length: 15; CDR3: CATLSGTTNTGELFF; DNA: TGTGCCACACTATCCGGGACAACGAACACCGGGGAGCTGTTTTTT
size: many; V: TRBV3-1; J: TRBJ2-3; D: -; length: 12; CDR3: CASSLSPGTQYF; DNA: TGTGCCAGCAGCCTTAGCCCGGGTACGCAGTATTTT
size: many; V: TRBV7-8; J: TRBJ2-2; D: -; length: 14; CDR3: CASQRSKNTGELFF; DNA: TGTGCCAGCCAACGAAGCAAGAACACCGGGGAGCTGTTTTTT
size: -; V: TRBV12-3/TRBV12-4; J: TRBJ2-2; D: TRBD2; length: 16; CDR3: CASSFRLAGNTGELFF; DNA: TGTGCCAGCAGTTTCAGACTAGCGGGGAACACCGGGGAGCTGTTTTTT
size: many; V: TRBV5-1; J: TRBJ1-1; D: TRBD1; length: 14; CDR3: CASSPEPTGEVAFF; DNA: TGCGCCAGCAGCCCCGAACCGACAGGGGAAGTGGCTTTCTTT
size: few; V: TRBV18; J: TRBJ2-3; D: TRBD2; length: 14; CDR3: CASSPASGGDTQYF; DNA: TGTGCCAGCTCACCGGCTAGCGGGGGAGATACGCAGTATTTT
size: many; V: TRBV20-1; J: TRBJ2-1; D: TRBD2; length: 15; CDR3: CSARAHGAGVNEQFF; DNA: TGCAGTGCTAGAGCCCATGGCGCGGGGGTTAATGAGCAGTTCTTC
size: few; V: TRBV11-1; J: TRBJ2-3; D: TRBD2; length: 18; CDR3: CASSSEVGAGGRTDTQYF; DNA: TGTGCCAGCAGCTCGGAGGTCGGAGCGGGGGGGCGGACAGATACGCAGTATTTT
size: -; V: TRBV20-1; J: TRBJ1-6; D: -; length: 13; CDR3: CSARGFRDSPLHF; DNA: TGCAGTGCCCGGGGCTTCAGGGATTCACCCCTCCACTTT
size: -; V: TRBV20-1; J: TRBJ2-3; D: -; length: 11; CDR3: CSAVRWDTQYF; DNA: TGCAGTGCTGTGAGGTGGGATACGCAGTATTTT
size: many; V: TRBV5-1; J: TRBJ2-5; D: -; length: 13; CDR3: CASSLLAQETQYF; DNA: TGCGCCAGCAGCTTGTTAGCGCAAGAGACCCAGTACTTC
size: many; V: TRBV7-3; J: TRBJ2-4; D: -; length: 17; CDR3: CASSPGPGELAKNIQYF; DNA: TGTGCCAGCAGCCCGGGTCCGGGCGAGCTAGCCAAAAACATTCAGTACTTC
size: many; V: TRBV11-2; J: TRBJ2-3; D: TRBD2; length: 18; CDR3: CASSPVRGLAGYGGTQYF; DNA: TGTGCCAGCAGCCCAGTCCGGGGGCTAGCGGGCTATGGAGGTACGCAGTATTTT
size: few; V: TRBV6-6; J: TRBJ2-5; D: TRBD1; length: 12; CDR3: CASFRGRETQYF; DNA: TGTGCCAGCTTCAGGGGGCGAGAGACCCAGTACTTC
size: -; V: TRBV7-6; J: TRBJ2-5; D: -; length: 18; CDR3: CASSLVHLVVRGQETQYF; DNA: TGTGCCAGCAGCTTAGTCCACCTAGTCGTCAGAGGCCAAGAGACCCAGTACTTC
size: many; V: TRBV21-1; J: TRBJ1-1; D: -; length: 18; CDR3: CASSKRGREPLEDTEAFF; DNA: TGTGCCAGCAGCAAACGGGGGAGGGAACCACTTGAGGACACTGAAGCTTTCTTT
size: many; V: TRBV7-9; J: TRBJ1-2; D: -; length: 13; CDR3: CASSLLDNYGYTF; DNA: TGTGCCAGCAGCCTTCTCGATAACTATGGCTACACCTTC
size: -; V: TRBV7-3; J: TRBJ2-3; D: -; length: 18; CDR3: CASSLIGGQGNILDTQYF; DNA: TGTGCCAGCAGCTTAATCGGGGGCCAGGGGAATATTCTGGATACGCAGTATTTT
size: -; V: TRBV7-2; J: TRBJ2-5; D: TRBD2; length: 16; CDR3: CASSQPRGLAQETQYF; DNA: TGTGCCAGCAGCCAACCTCGCGGACTAGCTCAGGAGACCCAGTACTTC
size: many; V: TRBV18; J: TRBJ2-4; D: -; length: 18; CDR3: CASSPRDTRVLAKNIQYF; DNA: TGTGCCAGCTCACCTAGGGATACCAGGGTTTTAGCCAAAAACATTCAGTACTTC
size: -; V: TRBV18; J: TRBJ1-1; D: -; length: 17; CDR3: CASSPASNGRAPTKAFF; DNA: TGTGCCAGCTCACCGGCAAGCAACGGACGGGCACCCACTAAAGCTTTCTTT
size: -; V: TRBV12-3/TRBV12-4; J: TRBJ2-3; D: TRBD1; length: 13; CDR3: CASNRGPADTQYF; DNA: TGTGCCAGCAACAGGGGGCCGGCAGATACGCAGTATTTT
size: many; V: TRBV29-1; J: TRBJ2-2; D: -; length: 12; CDR3: CSVDRNTGELFF; DNA: TGCAGCGTTGACAGGAACACCGGGGAGCTGTTTTTT
size: many; V: TRBV5-1; J: TRBJ2-6; D: -; length: 21; CDR3: CASSLAPGRILDSSGANVLTF; DNA: TGCGCCAGCAGCTTGGCCCCTGGACGAATTTTGGACAGCTCTGGGGCCAACGTCCTGACTTTC
size: many; V: TRBV5-1; J: TRBJ1-1; D: -; length: 13; CDR3: CASTPGEGTEAFF; DNA: TGCGCCAGCACCCCTGGCGAGGGGACTGAAGCTTTCTTT
size: few; V: TRBV11-2; J: TRBJ2-2; D: TRBD2; length: 18; CDR3: CASSSLPGLEGVAGELFF; DNA: TGTGCCAGCAGCTCTTTACCGGGACTAGAGGGGGTCGCCGGGGAGCTGTTTTTT
size: few; V: TRBV12-3/TRBV12-4; J: TRBJ1-4; D: -; length: 17; CDR3: CASSTGGPAATNEKLFF; DNA: TGTGCCAGCAGTACCGGGGGGCCCGCAGCAACTAATGAAAAACTGTTTTTT
size: many; V: TRBV5-1; J: TRBJ2-5; D: -; length: 14; CDR3: CASSPGSQQETQYF; DNA: TGCGCCAGCAGCCCCGGGTCGCAGCAAGAGACCCAGTACTTC
size: -; V: TRBV4-2; J: TRBJ2-7; D: TRBD2; length: 16; CDR3: CASSPRGSGGVYEQYF; DNA: TGTGCCAGCAGCCCTAGAGGGAGCGGGGGTGTCTACGAGCAGTACTTC
size: -; V: TRBV12-3/TRBV12-4; J: TRBJ2-3; D: TRBD2; length: 15; CDR3: CASSLRGGAPDTQYF; DNA: TGTGCCAGCAGTTTACGCGGGGGGGCTCCAGATACGCAGTATTTT
size: many; V: TRBV12-3/TRBV12-4; J: TRBJ2-2; D: -; length: 14; CDR3: CASSFRRRTGELFF; DNA: TGTGCCAGCAGTTTTCGACGTCGGACCGGGGAGCTGTTTTTT
size: -; V: TRBV9; J: TRBJ2-2; D: -; length: 14; CDR3: CASSVEGRTGELFF; DNA: TGTGCCAGCAGCGTAGAGGGGCGCACCGGGGAGCTGTTTTTT
size: many; V: TRBV4-1; J: TRBJ2-1; D: TRBD1; length: 13; CDR3: CASRVTGGRKKFF; DNA: TGCGCCAGCAGGGTGACAGGGGGCCGGAAAAAGTTCTTC
size: many; V: TRBV5-6; J: TRBJ2-3; D: -; length: 14; CDR3: CASDRIWATDTQYF; DNA: TGTGCCAGCGATCGTATCTGGGCCACAGATACGCAGTATTTT
size: few; V: TRBV11-2; J: TRBJ2-5; D: -; length: 12; CDR3: CASSLQLGTQYF; DNA: TGTGCCAGCAGCTTACAGCTAGGGACCCAGTACTTC
size: -; V: TRBV24-1; J: TRBJ1-5; D: -; length: 14; CDR3: CATSARGGNQPQHF; DNA: TGTGCCACCAGTGCCAGGGGCGGCAATCAGCCCCAGCATTTT
size: many; V: TRBV29-1; J: TRBJ1-1; D: -; length: 13; CDR3: CSVEEGPNTEAFF; DNA: TGCAGCGTTGAAGAGGGCCCGAACACTGAAGCTTTCTTT
size: many; V: TRBV5-1; J: TRBJ2-5; D: TRBD1; length: 13; CDR3: CASSETGDGTQYF; DNA: TGCGCCAGCAGCGAGACAGGGGACGGGACCCAGTACTTC
size: -; V: TRBV7-2; J: TRBJ2-7; D: -; length: 14; CDR3: CASSFTPRDIEQYF; DNA: TGTGCCAGCAGCTTTACACCCAGGGATATCGAGCAGTACTTC
size: many; V: TRBV5-6; J: TRBJ2-5; D: -; length: 13; CDR3: CASSFGGVETQYF; DNA: TGTGCCAGCAGCTTTGGTGGGGTGGAGACCCAGTACTTC